Listed here are 28 T cell receptor beta chains from one sample, sequenced in a study of blood T cell repertoires in COVID-19 (TCRdb year 2020). The receptor library was made with the immunoSEQ multiplex PCR assay. TCRdb re-hosts the immuneACCESS table, in-frame sequences only. Its copies lack some clones; in the studies checked, an unresolved V gene accounts for under half of them, and the cause for the rest is not known. This sample comprises 400,000 or so clones, about nine tenths of them detected only once. About 0.6% of the sample belongs to the ten largest clones. Sequencing used PBMCs or T cells enriched from blood (not recorded which). The receptors here all came from a man aged 18 to 30 who had recovered from COVID-19.

V is TRBV27 and J is TRBJ1-2; 8 bases map to TRBD1. The CDR3 is 14 residues long. The J segment lost 5 bases and the V segment lost 3 bases, leaving 5 bases of the junction unmatched. In germline, CDR1 is MNHEY, CDR2 SMNVEV (reference sequence). CDR3 amino acids: CASSFNGQGYGYTF. In DNA, the CDR3 is TGTGCCAGCAGTTTTAACGGACAGGGTTATGGCTACACCTTC.

V gene TRBV19 combines with J gene TRBJ2-3, with 7 bases aligning to TRBD2. V was clipped by 6 bases and J by 0 bases; unmatched bases: 3. This CDR3 comprises 14 residues. From germline, CDR1 is LNHDA and CDR2 SQIVND (reference sequence). The CDR3 reads CASRQTSSTDTQYF. Written as DNA, the CDR3 is TGTGCCAGTAGACAGACTAGCAGCACAGATACGCAGTATTTT.

The chain uses TRBV19 and TRBJ1-1; TRBD1 might be the D (6 bases). The ends were cut back, 5 bases at V and 10 bases at J, with 14 bases in the middle. CDR1 is LNHDA and CDR2 is SQIVND in the germline V gene (reference sequence). CDR3 length: 12 residues. This CDR3 is CASSSQGEGAFF. CDR3 coding DNA: TGTGCCAGTAGTTCACAGGGTGAAGGAGCTTTCTTT.

This rearrangement joins TRBV14 to TRBJ1-6; TRBD1 matches at 8 bases. From germline, CDR1 is SGHDN and CDR2 FVKESK. The CDR3 extends over 15 amino acids. The junction had 6 bases not matched to a gene; V was cut back by 2 bases and J by 9 bases. The CDR3 spells CASSQNGQGGSPLHF. The CDR3 DNA reads as TGTGCCAGCAGCCAAAACGGACAGGGAGGTTCACCCCTCCACTTT.

This chain links TRBV27 with TRBJ1-2; D is unresolved. The CDR3 runs 13 residues. V lost 4 bases to trimming and J lost 4 bases, with 10 bases between them. CDR1 is MNHEY and CDR2 is SMNVEV in the germline V gene (reference sequence). CDR3 coding DNA: TGTGCCAGCAGTTACCTCACTGGCTATGGCTACACCTTC. Encoded protein: CASSYLTGYGYTF.

The gene calls are TRBV7-9 and TRBJ1-4; tentatively, D is TRBD1 (5 bases). This CDR3 has 14 amino acids. CDR1 and CDR2 from the germline V gene are SEHNR and FQNEAQ (reference sequence). The ends were cut back, 5 bases at V and 8 bases at J, with 15 bases in the middle. CDR3 sequence (DNA): TGTGCCAGCAGCCGAAGCCAGGGTTTCGAAAAACTGTTTTTT. Its translation is CASSRSQGFEKLFF.

The rearrangement links TRBV28 to TRBJ1-6, with 8 bases identical to TRBD1. This CDR3 has 15 residues. V lost 6 bases and J lost 4; bases outside the gene matches: 5. Germline V lookup: CDR1 MDHEN, CDR2 SYDVKM. CDR3 coding DNA: TGTGCCAGCAGGGGAAGGACAGGGTATAATTCACCCCTCCACTTT. Encoded protein: CASRGRTGYNSPLHF.

This clone came up a few times. The V call is TRBV11-2, the J call TRBJ1-2, with D hard to call. CDR3 length: 14 amino acids. Trimming took 1 base from V and 4 from J, leaving 10 bases between them. Germline assignment: CDR1 SGHAT and CDR2 FQNNGV. This CDR3 is CASSLVGFGYGYTF. The CDR3 DNA sequence: TGTGCCAGCAGCTTAGTTGGTTTCGGCTATGGCTACACCTTC.

The chain has TRBV27 and TRBJ2-2, with D possibly matching TRBD1 (6 bases). The germline V gene encodes CDR1 MNHEY and CDR2 SMNVEV (reference sequence). The V end was cut by 4 bases, the J end by 4 bases, with 10 bases between. This CDR3 is 14 amino acids long. The CDR3 loop reads CASSSGQSTGELFF. In DNA, the CDR3 is TGTGCCAGCAGTTCCGGACAGAGCACCGGGGAGCTGTTTTTT.

The chain links TRBV9 to TRBJ1-1, with a weak D call TRBD1 (6 bases). V was clipped by 4 bases and J by 1 base, with 14 bases between them. The CDR3 runs to 15 residues. Germline CDR1 reads SGDLS; CDR2 reads YYNGEE. In nucleotides, the CDR3 is TGTGCCAGCAGCAGAGAACAGGGATGGAACACTGAAGCTTTCTTT. Encoded protein: CASSREQGWNTEAFF.

The rearrangement links TRBV2 to TRBJ1-5, with 7 bases identical to TRBD1. This CDR3 comprises 15 residues. Germline trimming cut 6 bases from V and 1 base from J; bases unmatched to any gene: 6. In germline, CDR1 is SNHLY, CDR2 FYNNEI. CDR3 sequence: CASRGDRESNQPQHF. The CDR3 coding sequence is TGTGCCAGCAGGGGAGACAGGGAGAGCAATCAGCCCCAGCATTTT.

This clone was detected a few times. V and J are TRBV28 and TRBJ1-1, with D possibly matching TRBD1 (5 bases). Trimming left V 10 bases short and J 1 base short, with 13 bases between. This CDR3 comprises 13 residues. CDR1 and CDR2 from the germline V gene are MDHEN and SYDVKM. The CDR3 DNA follows: TGTGCCACTCGACAGCCCAAGAACACTGAAGCTTTCTTT. Its protein is CATRQPKNTEAFF.

The chain is built from TRBV30 and TRBJ2-1, with 7 bases lining up with TRBD2. V trimming: 3 bases; J trimming: 9 bases; junction bases outside the gene matches: 14. The CDR3 is made up of 15 amino acids. In germline, CDR1 is GTSNPN, CDR2 SVGIG (reference sequence). The chain's CDR3 is CAWSPPAGILTEQFF. CDR3 bases: TGTGCCTGGAGCCCGCCAGCGGGAATACTGACTGAGCAGTTCTTC. Complete variable domain (other parts from reference TRBV30 and TRBJ2-1): SQTIHQWPATLVQPVGSPLSLECTVEGTSNPNLYWYRQAAGRGLQLLFYSVGIGQISSEVPQNLSASRPQDRQFILSSKKLLLSDSGFYLCAWSPPAGILTEQFFGPGTRLTVL.

The gene calls are TRBV11-2 and TRBJ1-6; TRBD1 agrees at 9 bases. CDR1 is SGHAT and CDR2 is FQNNGV in the germline V gene. This CDR3 has 14 residues. The ends lost 5 bases at V and 9 bases at J; junction bases unmatched: 5. CDR3 bases: TGTGCCAGCAGCCCGGGACAGGGAATTTCACCCCTCCACTTT. Translating it yields CASSPGQGISPLHF.

This chain links TRBV5-1 with TRBJ1-3; 10 nucleotides match TRBD1. With 9 bases clipped from V and 8 bases from J, the junction kept 8 bases outside the gene matches. The CDR3 has 13 amino acids. Germline CDR1 and CDR2: SGHRS and YFSETQ. The CDR3 nucleotides read TGCGCCATTAGAGGGACAGGGGTGGACACCATATATTTT. The encoded protein is CAIRGTGVDTIYF.

V usage is TRBV11-3 and J usage is TRBJ2-1, with 11 bases matching TRBD2. Germline CDR1 and CDR2: SGHNT and YENEEA. The V and J ends lost 5 bases and 2 bases, in that order; junction bases with no gene match: 2. The CDR3 is 15 amino acids. Here the CDR3 DNA reads TGTGCCAGCAGCGGACTAGCGGGCACCTACAATGAGCAGTTCTTC. Its protein is CASSGLAGTYNEQFF.

V usage is TRBV27 and J usage is TRBJ1-2, with 7 bases that match TRBD1. J was trimmed by 5 bases and V by 5 bases; bases with no gene match: 8. Germline lookup yields CDR1 MNHEY and CDR2 SMNVEV (reference sequence). CDR3 length: 14 amino acids. CDR3 in DNA: TGTGCCAGCAGTATGGCCGGGACAGAGTATGGCTACACCTTC. The encoded protein is CASSMAGTEYGYTF.

This rearrangement joins TRBV6-5 to TRBJ1-2; no clear D gene. The V and J ends lost 6 bases and 7 bases respectively, with 18 bases between them. Germline V gives CDR1 MNHEY, CDR2 SVGAGI. CDR3 length: 14 residues. CDR3 residues: CASRPILVRGGYTF. The CDR3 DNA reads TGTGCCAGCAGACCCATACTGGTGAGAGGTGGCTACACCTTC.

V gene TRBV28 combines with J gene TRBJ1-1, with 8 bases lining up with TRBD1. This CDR3 spans 15 amino acids. Losses at the gene ends were 2 bases for V and 4 bases for J; bases not matched to a gene: 6. Germline V gene sequence: CDR1 MDHEN, CDR2 SYDVKM. CDR3 region: CASSLASTGGTEAFF. The CDR3 DNA follows: TGTGCCAGCAGTTTAGCTAGTACAGGGGGCACTGAAGCTTTCTTT.

The chain combines TRBV10-3 with TRBJ1-5; a weak D match, TRBD1 (5 bases). Germline lookup yields CDR1 ENHRY and CDR2 SYGVKD. The CDR3 spans 17 residues. The ends were cut back, 0 bases at V and 3 bases at J, with 15 bases in the middle. In DNA form, the CDR3 reads TGTGCCATCAGTGAGTCTGGGGCAGGGATAAACAATCAGCCCCAGCATTTT. The encoded protein is CAISESGAGINNQPQHF.

Only a few counts were recorded for this clone. The gene calls are TRBV7-3 and TRBJ2-1, with 7 bases matching TRBD2. The germline gives CDR1 SGHTA, CDR2 FQGTGA. The V segment lost 5 bases and the J segment 7 bases; nucleotides outside the gene matches: 5. CDR3 length: 13 amino acids. The CDR3 DNA sequence: TGTGCCAGCAGCCTGGGACTACTTAATGAGCAGTTCTTC. Amino acid sequence: CASSLGLLNEQFF. Looking up the rest from reference TRBV7-3 and TRBJ2-1 gives the full variable domain: GAGVSQTPSNKVTEKGKYVELRCDPISGHTALYWYRQSLGQGPEFLIYFQGTGAADDSGLPNDRFFAVRPEGSVSTLKIQRTERGDSAVYLCASSLGLLNEQFFGPGTRLTVL.

This clone has ten or more counts. The chain joins TRBV30 to TRBJ1-6; TRBD1 aligns across 7 bases. CDR1 and CDR2 from the germline V gene are GTSNPN and SVGIG (reference sequence). After removal of 5 bases from V and 10 bases from J, the junction contained 8 bases not matched to a gene. This CDR3 comprises 13 residues. The CDR3, as DNA: TGTGCCTGGGAGACAGGGTCGTCGTCACCCCTCCACTTT. Translating it yields CAWETGSSSPLHF. The full variable domain, with the rest looked up from reference TRBV30 and TRBJ1-6, is SQTIHQWPATLVQPVGSPLSLECTVEGTSNPNLYWYRQAAGRGLQLLFYSVGIGQISSEVPQNLSASRPQDRQFILSSKKLLLSDSGFYLCAWETGSSSPLHFGNGTRLTVT.

This CDR3 reads CASSHGTGGLYGYTF. DNA for the CDR3: TGCGCCAGCAGCCACGGGACAGGGGGTTTATATGGCTACACCTTC. The genes are TRBV4-1 and TRBJ1-2; 11 nucleotides match TRBD1. This CDR3 comprises 15 residues. Germline assignment: CDR1 MGHRA and CDR2 YSYEKL. V was pared by 3 bases and J by 5 bases, with 5 bases of the junction left unmatched.

The V and J genes are TRBV19 and TRBJ2-7; perhaps TRBD1 as D (6 bases). V lost 8 bases to trimming and J lost 0 bases, with 14 bases between them. The CDR3 consists of 14 residues. The V gene's germline CDR1 is LNHDA and CDR2 SQIVND (reference sequence). CDR3 in amino acids: CASYRVPRSYEQYF. The CDR3 coding sequence is TGTGCCAGTTACAGGGTCCCTCGCTCCTACGAGCAGTACTTC.

CDR3 DNA sequence: TGTGCCAGCAGCCCGGGACAATGGGGAAACACCATATATTTT. Translated, it gives CASSPGQWGNTIYF. The J gene is TRBJ1-3, the V gene TRBV6-5; TRBD1 is a possible D gene (6 bases). The CDR3 is 14 amino acids. Trimming removed 6 bases at V and 4 bases at J, with 13 bases between. Looked up from germline, CDR1 is MNHEY and CDR2 is SVGAGI.

The chain uses TRBV5-1 and TRBJ1-1, with 9 bases identical to TRBD1. Per germline, CDR1 SGHRS and CDR2 YFSETQ. The CDR3 is made up of 14 amino acids. After removal of 4 bases from V and 4 bases from J, the junction contained 5 bases not matched to a gene. The CDR3 loop is CASSPGQGFTEAFF. DNA of the CDR3: TGCGCCAGCAGCCCGGGACAGGGTTTCACTGAAGCTTTCTTT. Full variable domain (missing parts from reference TRBV5-1 and TRBJ1-1): KAGVTQTPRYLIKTRGQQVTLSCSPISGHRSVSWYQQTPGQGLQFLFEYFSETQRNKGNFPGRFSGRQFSNSRSEMNVSTLELGDSALYLCASSPGQGFTEAFFGQGTRLTVV.

This clone was counted between two and nine times. The J gene is TRBJ2-7, the V gene TRBV2; the D gene is possibly TRBD2 (6 bases). Germline lookup yields CDR1 SNHLY and CDR2 FYNNEI. V was cut by 6 bases and J by 3 bases, with 15 bases left in between. This CDR3 is 14 amino acids long. The CDR3: CASRVRELLYEQYF. Written as DNA, the CDR3 is TGTGCCAGCAGAGTACGGGAGTTGCTCTACGAGCAGTACTTC.

The rearrangement uses TRBV3-1 (or the pseudogene TRBV3-2) and TRBJ1-1; D uncertain. V lost 3 bases and J lost 1, with 9 bases in between. From germline, CDR1 is LGHDT and CDR2 YNNKEL (reference sequence). The CDR3 is made up of 14 amino acids. The CDR3 protein is CASSHAQQNTEAFF. The CDR3 nucleotides are TGTGCCAGCAGCCACGCTCAACAGAACACTGAAGCTTTCTTT.